The T cell receptor (beta chain) described here comes from a study of CD8+CD57+ T cells in acquired aplastic anemia. TCR beta VDJ and CDR3 profiles were obtained from a genomic DNA template. TCRdb passed the reads through MiXCR, listing each CDR3 protein once. Altogether some 120,000 distinct CDR3 sequences are present, around 48% being singletons, with the ten largest covering 2% to 3%. The CDR3 runs to 13 residues. J gave up 5 bases and V 5 bases, and 3 bases lay outside the gene matches. The germline V gene encodes CDR1 SGHVS and CDR2 FQNEAQ. Sequencing was performed on sorted CD4+, CD8+, or CD8+CD57+ T cells (not recorded which) from PBMCs. The receptor's source is a human donor in good health, serving as a control. This chain uses TRBV7-8 with TRBJ2-3, with 8 nucleotides matching TRBD1. CDR3: CASSRDRGDTQYF. CDR3 nucleotides: TGTGCCAGCAGCCGTGACAGGGGAGATACGCAGTATTTT.